This T cell receptor beta chain was recovered during a study of liver allograft versus peripheral blood T cells. Study information: Within transplanted livers, the T cell receptor repertoires were examined and compared against the repertoires present in the peripheral blood of liver transplant recipients. Study-wide points: Liver allograft T cell receptor repertoires were reported to differ from peripheral blood repertoires.

To note about this clonotype: Antigen specificity is unknown.

One entry per CDR3 protein results from TCRdb running MiXCR on the reads. Found here are over 5,500 distinct CDR3 sequences, roughly 16% of them singletons; the top ten hold around 49%. This TCR came from a human patient who had a liver transplant. Some T cells may have originated in the graft donor.

CDR3 protein: CASSELAGGSYEQYF. CDR3 bases: TGTGCCAGTAGTGAACTAGCGGGGGGCTCCTACGAGCAGTACTTC. This chain links TRBV19 with TRBJ2-7, with 12 bases identical to TRBD2. The CDR3 runs to 15 residues. Germline V gene sequence: CDR1 LNHDA, CDR2 SQIVND (reference sequence). V shed 5 bases, J shed 0 bases, and the junction held 2 bases outside the gene matches.